This TCR beta chain was documented in a study of tumor-infiltrating lymphocytes in primary liver carcinoma. General study points: A fraction of only about 7.5-24% of top clones appeared in all five tumor regions.

This clonotype turned up a few times. The antigen is unknown. Without any cell sorting, roughly 18-31 mg of bulk tissue yielded co-extracted RNA and DNA. A constant-region primer served to make TCR beta cDNA from about 0.5 ug total RNA. Slightly modified ARM-PCR, run as three nested multiplex PCR rounds, produced the TCR beta libraries. Amplification in the first two PCR rounds was performed using TRBV1-TRBV30 forward primers and a C-beta reverse primer for 10 cycles each. Each CDR3 protein is one row after TCRdb ran MiXCR on the multiplex PCR reads. The sample lists over 35,000 distinct CDR3 sequences, roughly 73% occurring once. The V gene lost 8 bases and the J gene lost 5 bases, with 24 bases spanning the gap. The CDR3 contains 17 residues. The germline CDR1 and CDR2 sequences are SNHLY and FYNNEI.

Material: liver tumor tissue from sampling region 2. Specified subset: tumor region T2, inferior pole. This receptor was taken from a man aged 35 to 55 with primary liver carcinoma and hepatitis B virus infection. The chain combines TRBV2 with TRBJ2-2, with a tentative D call TRBD1 (7 bases). The CDR3 DNA sequence: TGTGCCAGCTGTGCCCCGGTGGAGGGGGCGATAACCGGGGAGCTGTTTTTT. It is translated as CASCAPVEGAITGELFF.